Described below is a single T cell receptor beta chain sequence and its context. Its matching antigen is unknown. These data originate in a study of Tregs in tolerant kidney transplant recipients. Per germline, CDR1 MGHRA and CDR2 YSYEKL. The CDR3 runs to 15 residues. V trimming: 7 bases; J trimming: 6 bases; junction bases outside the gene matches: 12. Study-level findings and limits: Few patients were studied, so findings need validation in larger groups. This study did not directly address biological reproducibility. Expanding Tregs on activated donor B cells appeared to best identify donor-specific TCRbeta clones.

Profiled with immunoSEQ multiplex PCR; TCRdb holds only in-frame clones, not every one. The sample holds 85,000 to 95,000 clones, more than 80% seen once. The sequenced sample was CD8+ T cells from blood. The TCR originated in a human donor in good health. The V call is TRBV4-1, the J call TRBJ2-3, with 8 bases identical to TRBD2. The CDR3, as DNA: TGCGCCAGCAATCACCCAGCGGGGGCCAGGGATACGCAGTATTTT. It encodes CASNHPAGARDTQYF.